The 27 T cell receptor beta chains below all came from one sample that was sequenced in a study of T cell responses to AZD1222 COVID-19 vaccine. Measured with immunoSEQ multiplex PCR; TCRdb has only the in-frame clones, and not every one. The sample records about 160,000 clones, approximately 90% being singletons. The source material was peripheral blood, sampled on day 0 of AZD1222 vaccination. Receptors were obtained from an adult in good health.

The J gene is TRBJ2-3, the V gene TRBV12-3 or TRBV12-4; either TRBD1 or TRBD2 may fit D (5 bases each). The CDR3 is made up of 13 amino acids. The V end lost 3 bases, the J end lost 6 bases, and 10 bases lay between the germline ends. CDR3 sequence: CASSFNEGDTQYF. CDR3 coding DNA: TGTGCCAGCAGTTTTAACGAGGGGGATACGCAGTATTTT.

This clone was detected once. This chain links TRBV9 with TRBJ1-1, with D hard to call. The CDR3 runs to 15 residues. CDR1 SGDLS and CDR2 YYNGEE come from the germline V gene. Trimming pared 3 bases from V and 2 bases from J, leaving 14 bases between. The CDR3 loop is CASSALAMPNTEAFF. CDR3 sequence (DNA): TGTGCCAGCAGCGCCTTAGCCATGCCTAACACTGAAGCTTTCTTT.

The chain is built from TRBV5-1 and TRBJ2-1; D gene unclear. Trimming took off 2 bases at V and 9 bases at J, with 9 bases between the two ends. The germline V gene has CDR1 SGHRS and CDR2 YFSETQ. There are 12 residues in the CDR3. The CDR3 sequence is CASSFSYGEQFF. CDR3 coding DNA: TGCGCCAGCAGCTTTTCCTACGGTGAGCAGTTCTTC.

The gene calls are TRBV6-5 and TRBJ1-4; D is perhaps TRBD1 (6 bases). The length of the CDR3 is 13 residues. V shed 6 bases and J shed 6 bases, with 11 bases lying between them. CDR1 MNHEY and CDR2 SVGAGI come from the germline V gene. This CDR3 reads CASRQGGDEKLFF. The DNA for the CDR3 is TGTGCCAGCAGACAGGGAGGAGATGAAAAACTGTTTTTT.

V usage is TRBV9 and J usage is TRBJ1-3; possibly TRBD1 for D (5 bases). CDR1 is SGDLS, CDR2 YYNGEE, per germline. This CDR3 is 17 amino acids long. V was clipped by 2 bases and J by 0 bases, with 15 bases between them. In DNA form, the CDR3 reads TGTGCCAGCAGCGTGTTCTTAGGGGCCAGCTCTGGAAACACCATATATTTT. Encoded protein: CASSVFLGASSGNTIYF. The whole variable domain, remainder taken from reference TRBV9 and TRBJ1-3, is DSGVTQTPKHLITATGQRVTLRCSPRSGDLSVYWYQQSLDQGLQFLIQYYNGEERAKGNILERFSAQQFPDLHSELNLSSLELGDSALYFCASSVFLGASSGNTIYFGEGSWLTVV.

The CDR3 is CASGGLAGERETQYF. The CDR3 bases are TGTGCCAGTGGGGGACTAGCGGGAGAAAGGGAGACCCAGTACTTC. V usage is TRBV19 and J usage is TRBJ2-5; 14 bases are a match to TRBD2. The CDR3 sequence is 15 residues long. The V segment lost 8 bases and the J segment 5 bases; nucleotides outside the gene matches: 7. Germline V gives CDR1 LNHDA, CDR2 SQIVND (reference sequence).

The rearrangement uses TRBV6-5 and TRBJ1-2; D not resolved. The CDR3 covers 13 residues. Trimming shortened V by 2 bases and J by 2 bases, and 6 bases separated the two germline ends. Per germline, CDR1 MNHEY and CDR2 SVGAGI. The CDR3, as DNA: TGTGCCAGCAGTTACATAGACAACTATGGCTACACCTTC. It is translated as CASSYIDNYGYTF.

The chain carries TRBV27 and TRBJ1-2, with D perhaps TRBD1 (5 bases). This CDR3 is built from 15 residues. V lost 1 base and J 5 bases, leaving 14 bases between the germline ends. Germline V lookup: CDR1 MNHEY, CDR2 SMNVEV (reference sequence). For the CDR3, the DNA is TGTGCCAGCAGTTTATTGGGACCGCCCGTTTATGGCTACACCTTC. Encoded protein: CASSLLGPPVYGYTF.

This chain links TRBV29-1 with TRBJ1-2, with D possibly matching TRBD1 (6 bases). CDR1 is SQVTM, CDR2 ANQGSEA, per germline. Between the trimmed V and J ends, which lost 3 bases and 4 bases, there was a span of 9 bases. This CDR3 comprises 12 residues. CDR3 nucleotides: TGCAGCGTTGATTCGGACAGCTATGGCTACACCTTC. This codes for CSVDSDSYGYTF.

This clone was detected once. This sequence joins TRBV24-1 and TRBJ2-2; TRBD2 might be the D (5 bases). Trimming cost V 2 bases and J 6 bases, with 9 bases left between them. CDR1 is KGHDR and CDR2 is SFDVKD in the germline V gene. The CDR3 consists of 14 residues. CDR3 sequence reads: CATSDWTLSGELFF. In DNA, the CDR3 is TGTGCCACCAGTGATTGGACTCTTTCCGGGGAGCTGTTTTTT.

The sample holds one count of this clone. The chain combines TRBV28 with TRBJ2-1; 8 nucleotides agree with TRBD2. Trimming took 6 bases from V and 7 from J; bases not matched to a gene: 14. This CDR3 spans 16 amino acids. Germline-derived CDR1 and CDR2 are MDHEN and SYDVKM. CDR3 coding DNA: TGTGCCAGCAGGGTCCCCCCATCGGGGGGGCCAAATGAGCAGTTCTTC. The encoded protein is CASRVPPSGGPNEQFF. The variable domain in full, completed from reference TRBV28 and TRBJ2-1, reads DVKVTQSSRYLVKRTGEKVFLECVQDMDHENMFWYRQDPGLGLRLIYFSYDVKMKEKGDIPEGYSVSREKKERFSLILESASTNQTSMYLCASRVPPSGGPNEQFFGPGTRLTVL.

The V gene is TRBV6-1, the J gene TRBJ1-4; a weak D match, TRBD1 (6 bases). The CDR3 covers 15 residues. Germline V gives CDR1 MNHNS, CDR2 SASEGT. V lost 2 bases and J 7 bases, leaving 14 bases between the germline ends. The CDR3 protein is CASSENLGGSEKLFF. CDR3 nucleotides: TGTGCCAGCAGTGAAAATTTAGGGGGTAGTGAAAAACTGTTTTTT.

The gene calls are TRBV19 and TRBJ2-5; maybe TRBD2 (7 bases). V lost 9 bases to trimming and J lost 1 base, with 12 bases between them. CDR1 is LNHDA, CDR2 SQIVND, per germline (reference sequence). CDR3 size: 13 residues. Written as DNA, the CDR3 is TGTGCCAGCACGCGGGGGCCCCAAGAGACCCAGTACTTC. Its translation is CASTRGPQETQYF.

The rearrangement links TRBV24-1 to TRBJ2-3; D gene ambiguous. Per the germline V gene, CDR1 is KGHDR and CDR2 is SFDVKD. V was cut by 0 bases and J by 9 bases, with 12 bases left in between. The CDR3 covers 14 residues. CDR3 sequence: CATSDLNLGRTQYF. In nucleotides, the CDR3 is TGTGCCACCAGTGATTTGAATTTAGGAAGGACGCAGTATTTT.

The V and J genes are TRBV10-1 and TRBJ2-1; TRBD1 agrees at 8 bases. The germline V gene encodes CDR1 WNHNN and CDR2 SYGVQD (reference sequence). The CDR3 sequence is 20 residues long. The junction had 20 bases not matched to a gene; V was cut back by 7 bases and J by 0 bases. Here the CDR3 DNA reads TGCGCCAGCACCTTACCCCGGGACAGGTCGGGCCTGAGCTCCTACAATGAGCAGTTCTTC. As protein: CASTLPRDRSGLSSYNEQFF.

The chain is built from TRBV7-2 and TRBJ1-6; 9 bases fit TRBD1. Germline V gene sequence: CDR1 SGHTA, CDR2 FQGNSA. The CDR3 spans 17 residues. The ends lost 0 bases at V and 10 bases at J; junction bases unmatched: 10. CDR3 region: CASSLAVPGQGKSPLHF. DNA of the CDR3: TGTGCCAGCAGCTTAGCGGTACCGGGACAGGGAAAATCACCCCTCCACTTT.

The V call is TRBV19, the J call TRBJ1-2, with 9 bases identical to TRBD1. J gave up 7 bases and V 7 bases, and 7 bases lay outside the gene matches. CDR1 is LNHDA and CDR2 is SQIVND in the germline V gene (reference sequence). The CDR3 covers 13 residues. The CDR3 DNA reads as TGTGCCAGTACCCCACAGGGGGCGGCTGGCTACACCTTC. Translating gives CASTPQGAAGYTF. The whole variable domain, remainder taken from reference TRBV19 and TRBJ1-2, is DGGITQSPKYLFRKEGQNVTLSCEQNLNHDAMYWYRQDPGQGLRLIYYSQIVNDFQKGDIAEGYSVSREKKESFPLTVTSAQKNPTAFYLCASTPQGAAGYTFGSGTRLTVV.

The chain carries TRBV5-4 and TRBJ2-7, with a weak D call TRBD1 (6 bases). Trimming shortened V by 4 bases and J by 2 bases, and 16 bases separated the two germline ends. The CDR3 runs to 15 residues. CDR1 is SGHNT and CDR2 is YYREEE in the germline V gene (reference sequence). Here the CDR3 DNA reads TGTGCCAGCAGCGAATCGACAGGAGAGACCTACGAGCAGTACTTC. Its protein is CASSESTGETYEQYF.

CDR3 nucleotides: TGTGCCTGGAGTGTACGGCGGGACTACAATGAGCAGTTCTTC. It codes for CAWSVRRDYNEQFF. V gene TRBV30 combines with J gene TRBJ2-1; TRBD2 might be the D (6 bases). The V end lost 0 bases, the J end lost 3 bases, and 9 bases lay between the germline ends. Germline CDR1 and CDR2: GTSNPN and SVGIG (reference sequence). The length of the CDR3 is 14 residues.

Comments on this clone: A read error may account for a junction end that differs from germline. The rearrangement joins TRBV2 to TRBJ2-7; TRBD1 might be the D (5 bases). The CDR3 is 15 amino acids. Per germline, CDR1 SNHLY and CDR2 FYNNEI. The CDR3 DNA is TGTGCCAGCAGCTTCGAACCCAAGGTTAGGGGAAGTTTGTGCTTC. Its protein is CASSFEPKVRGSLCF.

V and J are TRBV6-2 or TRBV6-3 and TRBJ1-2; D unresolved. V was cut by 4 bases and J by 4 bases, with 7 bases left in between. The CDR3 totals 12 residues. Germline CDR1 and CDR2: MNHEY and SVGEGT. CDR3 nucleotide sequence: TGTGCCAGCAGTTCCAGCTCCTATGGCTACACCTTC. This codes for CASSSSSYGYTF.

The chain couples TRBV19 to TRBJ1-5; 7 nucleotides align to TRBD1. The germline gives CDR1 LNHDA, CDR2 SQIVND (reference sequence). Losses at the gene ends were 3 bases for V and 4 bases for J; bases not matched to a gene: 12. This CDR3 has 17 residues. DNA for the CDR3: TGTGCCAGTAGTATGAGACAGGGATTTTCCCATAATCAGCCCCAGCATTTT. Protein: CASSMRQGFSHNQPQHF.

The J gene is TRBJ2-3, the V gene TRBV4-1; no clear D gene. CDR3 size: 13 residues. V was trimmed by 0 bases and J by 2 bases, leaving 3 bases between them. CDR1 MGHRA and CDR2 YSYEKL come from the germline V gene. CDR3 sequence reads: CASSQDNTDTQYF. The CDR3 DNA reads TGCGCCAGCAGCCAAGATAACACAGATACGCAGTATTTT.

The chain links TRBV6-1 to TRBJ1-1; possibly TRBD1 for D (5 bases). Trimming cost V 1 base and J 1 base, with 16 bases left between them. The CDR3 loop spans 17 amino acids. Germline V gene sequence: CDR1 MNHNS, CDR2 SASEGT. CDR3 loop: CASSEGAGLVTNTEAFF. CDR3 nucleotides: TGTGCCAGCAGTGAAGGGGCAGGGCTGGTTACGAACACTGAAGCTTTCTTT.

V gene TRBV27 combines with J gene TRBJ2-1; the match to TRBD1 covers 10 bases. The V gene's germline CDR1 is MNHEY and CDR2 SMNVEV (reference sequence). The CDR3 spans 16 residues. The junction had 6 bases not matched to a gene; V was cut back by 4 bases and J by 3 bases. The CDR3 reads CASSSPRDRGYNEQFF. Written as DNA, the CDR3 is TGTGCCAGCAGTTCACCCCGGGACAGGGGCTACAATGAGCAGTTCTTC.

The V and J genes are TRBV10-3 and TRBJ1-5, with a possible D match to TRBD1 (5 bases). The CDR3 spans 13 residues. The V end lost 6 bases, the J end lost 11 bases, and 17 bases lay between the germline ends. CDR1 is ENHRY and CDR2 is SYGVKD in the germline V gene. CDR3 loop: CAISRDGIGAQHF. The CDR3 DNA reads TGTGCCATCAGCCGGGACGGCATTGGGGCCCAGCATTTT.

V is TRBV9 and J is TRBJ1-1, with D tentatively TRBD1 (5 bases). The germline gives CDR1 SGDLS, CDR2 YYNGEE. Trimming left V 1 base short and J 6 bases short, with 16 bases between. CDR3 size: 15 residues. Here the CDR3 DNA reads TGTGCCAGCAGCGTAAGAGGCGGGGGGTGGCCTGAAGCTTTCTTT. Encoded protein: CASSVRGGGWPEAFF.